A single sample gave rise to the 12 T cell receptor beta chains below, sequenced in a study of T-cell reconstitution after alpha-beta-depleted transplantation in children. TCRbeta library preparation incorporated unique molecular identifiers. TCRdb processed the PCR reads anew with MiXCR; each CDR3 protein has one entry. The table has about 830,000 distinct CDR3 sequences, roughly 15% seen once. The sample in question was PBMCs, mostly from graft donor cells, obtained 360 days after TCRalphabeta/CD19-depleted stem cell transplant. The receptor set was obtained from a male patient younger than 18 who had a stem cell transplant for acute lymphoblastic leukemia, so the T cells may come from the graft donor.

The rearrangement uses TRBV14 and TRBJ2-1; D tentatively reads TRBD1 or TRBD2 (5 bases each). Germline V CDR1 and CDR2: SGHDN, FVKESK. The CDR3 is made up of 16 amino acids. The V gene lost 3 bases and the J gene lost 0 bases, with 12 bases spanning the gap. The CDR3 region is CASSHFGGSSYNEQFF. CDR3 in DNA: TGTGCCAGCAGCCATTTTGGGGGAAGCTCCTACAATGAGCAGTTCTTC.

The gene calls are TRBV13 and TRBJ2-5, with a possible D match to TRBD2 (5 bases). Germline lookup yields CDR1 PRHDT and CDR2 FYEKMQ (reference sequence). V was trimmed by 2 bases and J by 2 bases, leaving 18 bases between them. This CDR3 has 17 amino acids. The CDR3 is CASSLNAVGSDQETQYF. The CDR3 DNA reads TGTGCCAGCAGCTTAAACGCGGTTGGGAGCGATCAAGAGACCCAGTACTTC.

The chain combines TRBV3-1 with TRBJ2-7; 10 nucleotides agree with TRBD1. Per the germline V gene, CDR1 is LGHDT and CDR2 is YNNKEL (reference sequence). This CDR3 contains 20 residues. The V segment lost 2 bases and the J segment 2 bases; nucleotides outside the gene matches: 18. CDR3 loop: CASSQPGTGALLGRTYEQYF. The DNA of the CDR3 is TGTGCCAGCAGCCAACCTGGGACAGGGGCTTTACTAGGCCGAACCTACGAGCAGTACTTC.

This clonotype was found a few times. The chain has TRBV9 and TRBJ2-3; D might be TRBD1 or TRBD2, each matching 5 bases. Germline lookup yields CDR1 SGDLS and CDR2 YYNGEE. The CDR3 runs 18 residues. The V end was cut by 2 bases, the J end by 4 bases, with 23 bases between. The CDR3 sequence is CASSVNPRDQPSADTQYF. CDR3 DNA sequence: TGTGCCAGCAGCGTTAATCCCAGGGACCAACCCTCCGCAGATACGCAGTATTTT.

In DNA, the CDR3 is TGTGCCAGCAGTTTATGGGAGCCCCAAGAGACCCAGTACTTC. Translating it yields CASSLWEPQETQYF. The V gene is TRBV12-3 or TRBV12-4, the J gene TRBJ2-5, with D possibly being TRBD2 (5 bases). CDR3 size: 14 residues. Trimming took off 2 bases at V and 1 base at J, with 8 bases between the two ends.

This clonotype came up a few times. The V gene is TRBV11-2, the J gene TRBJ2-5; D might be TRBD1 (6 bases). CDR1 and CDR2 (germline): SGHAT, FQNNGV. V shed 8 bases and J shed 3 bases, with 16 bases lying between them. This CDR3 spans 14 amino acids. The CDR3 bases are TGTGCCAGCTCGCAGGGGTACGGGGAAGAGACCCAGTACTTC. It codes for CASSQGYGEETQYF.

This rearrangement joins TRBV3-1 to TRBJ1-6, with no clear D. V was cut by 2 bases and J by 8 bases, with 19 bases left in between. The CDR3 sequence is 17 residues long. In germline, CDR1 is LGHDT, CDR2 YNNKEL (reference sequence). This CDR3 reads CASSQTDVSGADSPLHF. The CDR3 bases are TGTGCCAGCAGCCAAACCGACGTGAGCGGCGCGGATTCACCCCTCCACTTT.

The chain has TRBV5-1 and TRBJ1-6; unclear D gene. The CDR3 length is 15 residues. V was trimmed by 3 bases and J by 8 bases, leaving 15 bases between them. Germline lookup yields CDR1 SGHRS and CDR2 YFSETQ. The CDR3 sequence is CASSWNLPEDSPLHF. In nucleotides, the CDR3 is TGCGCCAGCAGCTGGAACCTGCCAGAGGATTCACCCCTCCACTTT.

J is TRBJ2-3 and V is TRBV12-3 or TRBV12-4, with D possibly being TRBD1 (6 bases). Trimming shortened V by 3 bases and J by 4 bases, and 14 bases separated the two germline ends. The CDR3 contains 15 residues. CDR3 in DNA: TGTGCCAGCAGTTTTGAAACAGGGATGTCAGATACGCAGTATTTT. It translates to CASSFETGMSDTQYF.

This clonotype was seen more than once but under ten times. The chain links TRBV13 to TRBJ2-1, with D unclear. CDR3 length: 12 amino acids. Per the germline V gene, CDR1 is PRHDT and CDR2 is FYEKMQ (reference sequence). The V and J ends lost 0 bases and 10 bases respectively, with 7 bases between them. This chain's CDR3 is CASSLGGKEQFF. CDR3 bases: TGTGCCAGCAGCTTAGGGGGGAAAGAGCAGTTCTTC.

This clonotype was seen only a few times. The chain employs TRBV24-1 and TRBJ2-1; 11 bases are shared with TRBD2. Trimming at V came to 9 bases and at J to 6 bases, leaving 3 bases not matched to a gene. The germline V gene encodes CDR1 KGHDR and CDR2 SFDVKD. The CDR3 is 13 amino acids. CDR3 nucleotide sequence: TGTGCCACCCAGGGACTAGCGGTCAATGAGCAGTTCTTC. It codes for CATQGLAVNEQFF.

J is TRBJ2-5 and V is TRBV5-1, with TRBD1 matching 9 bases. The CDR3 runs to 14 residues. Trimming took 4 bases from V and 2 from J; bases not matched to a gene: 3. CDR1 is SGHRS, CDR2 YFSETQ, per germline. In nucleotides, the CDR3 is TGCGCCAGCAGCCGGGACAGGGAACAAGAGACCCAGTACTTC. Its translation is CASSRDREQETQYF.